Below are 24 T cell receptor beta chains sequenced from a single sample in a study of blood T cell repertoires in COVID-19. The assay was immunoSEQ multiplex PCR, and TCRdb's table has in-frame clones only and misses some. This table holds 150,000 to 160,000 clones, about 80% found once. The specimen was peripheral blood. These receptors originate from a man between 60 and 75 years old with acute or convalescent COVID-19.

The rearrangement uses TRBV24-1 and TRBJ1-4, with 7 nucleotides matching TRBD1. Losses at the gene ends were 3 bases for V and 4 bases for J; bases not matched to a gene: 4. Germline V gives CDR1 KGHDR, CDR2 SFDVKD. The CDR3 has 15 residues. The CDR3 DNA sequence: TGTGCCACCAGTGATGGGACAGCCCTTAATGAAAAACTGTTTTTT. It translates to CATSDGTALNEKLFF.

The V gene is TRBV5-1, the J gene TRBJ2-7; 8 bases match TRBD2. The V gene's germline CDR1 is SGHRS and CDR2 YFSETQ. The CDR3 has 13 residues. With 3 bases clipped from V and 5 bases from J, the junction kept 4 bases outside the gene matches. As DNA, the CDR3 is TGCGCCAGCAGCTCGACACTAGCGGACGAGCAGTACTTC. Its protein product is CASSSTLADEQYF.

This sequence joins TRBV7-2 and TRBJ2-2, with a tentative D call TRBD2 (6 bases). The ends were cut back, 1 base at V and 5 bases at J, with 17 bases in the middle. Germline CDR1 and CDR2: SGHTA and FQGNSA. The CDR3 has 17 residues. DNA of the CDR3: TGTGCCAGCAGCTTAGTACCCTCTCCAGGAGGGACCGGGGAGCTGTTTTTT. Its translation is CASSLVPSPGGTGELFF.

The J gene is TRBJ1-5, the V gene TRBV6-5, with TRBD1 identical over 7 bases. V shed 6 bases, J shed 5 bases, and the junction held 10 bases outside the gene matches. Germline assignment: CDR1 MNHEY and CDR2 SVGAGI. This CDR3 contains 15 residues. The CDR3 loop is CASSAQGVLYQPQHF. The CDR3 nucleotides are TGTGCCAGCAGCGCCCAGGGGGTCTTATATCAGCCCCAGCATTTT.

This sequence joins TRBV18 and TRBJ2-7, with TRBD1 identical over 8 bases. The V and J ends lost 3 bases and 2 bases, in that order; junction bases with no gene match: 3. The CDR3 is made up of 14 amino acids. Germline V CDR1 and CDR2: KGHSH, LQKENI. CDR3 residues: CASSPRQGPYEQYF. For the CDR3, the DNA is TGTGCCAGCTCACCCAGACAGGGGCCCTACGAGCAGTACTTC.

This sequence joins TRBV13 and TRBJ2-2; TRBD1 matches 8 bases. Per the germline V gene, CDR1 is PRHDT and CDR2 is FYEKMQ (reference sequence). Trimming cost V 3 bases and J 0 bases; bases outside gene matches: 0. CDR3 length: 15 residues. In DNA, the CDR3 is TGTGCCAGCAGCTTGACAGGGGCGAACACCGGGGAGCTGTTTTTT. Translating gives CASSLTGANTGELFF.

This clone was seen a handful of times. This chain links TRBV30 with TRBJ1-1, with 7 bases identical to TRBD1. From germline, CDR1 is GTSNPN and CDR2 SVGIG (reference sequence). This CDR3 contains 13 residues. Trimming removed 2 bases from V and 0 bases from J; junction bases left unmatched: 0. In DNA, the CDR3 is TGTGCCTGGAGTACAGGGGTGAACACTGAAGCTTTCTTT. Translation gives CAWSTGVNTEAFF.

V and J are TRBV18 and TRBJ1-6; 10 positions agree with TRBD1. This CDR3 is built from 15 residues. Germline assignment: CDR1 KGHSH and CDR2 LQKENI. The J segment lost 4 bases and the V segment lost 6 bases, leaving 3 bases of the junction unmatched. The CDR3 here is CASSRDRGYNSPLHF. CDR3 DNA: TGTGCCAGCTCCAGGGACAGGGGATATAATTCACCCCTCCACTTT. The whole variable domain, remainder taken from reference TRBV18 and TRBJ1-6, is NAGVMQNPRHLVRRRGQEARLRCSPMKGHSHVYWYRQLPEEGLKFMVYLQKENIIDESGMPKERFSAEFPKEGPSILRIQQVVRGDSAAYFCASSRDRGYNSPLHFGNGTRLTVT.

The CDR3 reads CASSSAGNEQFF. CDR3 nucleotide sequence: TGTGCCAGCAGTTCAGCCGGGAATGAGCAGTTCTTC. The chain is built from TRBV28 and TRBJ2-1; D gene ambiguous. V lost 4 bases to trimming and J lost 7 bases, with 8 bases between them. Per the germline V gene, CDR1 is MDHEN and CDR2 is SYDVKM. The CDR3 spans 12 residues.

The V and J genes are TRBV19 and TRBJ1-1, with 7 bases matching TRBD1. Looked up from germline, CDR1 is LNHDA and CDR2 is SQIVND (reference sequence). V lost 6 bases, J lost 2 bases, and 9 bases stayed unmatched. The length of the CDR3 is 15 residues. CDR3 sequence (DNA): TGTGCCAGTAGGAGCACCGGGACAGCAAACACTGAAGCTTTCTTT. It specifies CASRSTGTANTEAFF.

This chain uses TRBV7-9 with TRBJ2-2; 7 bases are a match to TRBD2. The length of the CDR3 is 17 residues. The V gene end was trimmed by 4 bases and the J gene end by 1 base; junction bases not matched to a gene: 9. Germline assignment: CDR1 SEHNR and CDR2 FQNEAQ (reference sequence). CDR3 residues: CASSSSRERMNTGELFF. CDR3 bases: TGTGCCAGCAGCTCATCGCGGGAGCGGATGAACACCGGGGAGCTGTTTTTT.

Only one count was recorded for this clone. V usage is TRBV7-2 and J usage is TRBJ1-1, with TRBD1 matching over 8 bases. Trimming took 3 bases from V and 7 from J; bases not matched to a gene: 7. CDR1 is SGHTA and CDR2 is FQGNSA in the germline V gene. The CDR3 extends over 14 amino acids. This CDR3 reads CASSFQGAPLEAFF. The CDR3 DNA is TGTGCCAGCAGCTTCCAGGGGGCACCCCTTGAAGCTTTCTTT.

The chain couples TRBV5-6 to TRBJ2-1, with TRBD2 identical over 12 bases. The germline CDR1 and CDR2 sequences are SGHDT and YYEEEE. Unmatched junction bases numbered 2, after V lost 4 bases and J lost 15 bases. The CDR3 has 11 amino acids. In DNA form, the CDR3 reads TGTGCCAGCAGCGGACTAGCGGGGTTGTTCTTC. Encoded protein: CASSGLAGLFF.

The CDR3 protein is CASSLDEELAGGNEQFF. CDR3 DNA: TGTGCCAGCAGCTTAGATGAAGAACTAGCGGGAGGCAATGAGCAGTTCTTC. This chain links TRBV11-2 with TRBJ2-1; TRBD2 aligns across 12 bases. The CDR3 runs to 17 residues. The germline CDR1 and CDR2 sequences are SGHAT and FQNNGV. V trimming: 0 bases; J trimming: 6 bases; junction bases outside the gene matches: 6. Full variable domain (rest looked up from reference TRBV11-2 and TRBJ2-1): EAGVAQSPRYKIIEKRQSVAFWCNPISGHATLYWYQQILGQGPKLLIQFQNNGVVDDSQLPKDRFSAERLKGVDSTLKIQPAKLEDSAVYLCASSLDEELAGGNEQFFGPGTRLTVL.

CDR3 loop: CASSPLSGANVLTF. DNA of the CDR3: TGTGCCAGCAGCCCCCTTTCTGGGGCCAACGTCCTGACTTTC. The chain carries TRBV6-5 and TRBJ2-6; D is unresolved. Looked up from germline, CDR1 is MNHEY and CDR2 is SVGAGI. Trimming cost V 6 bases and J 1 base, with 7 bases left between them. This CDR3 comprises 14 residues.

This clone was counted at least ten times. V is TRBV11-2 and J is TRBJ1-3; tentatively, D is TRBD1 (5 bases). CDR1 and CDR2 from the germline V gene are SGHAT and FQNNGV. The CDR3 sequence is 17 residues long. Trimming took 0 bases from V and 4 from J, leaving 16 bases between them. The DNA for the CDR3 is TGTGCCAGCAGCTTAGAACCCGCCGCAGGGTTAGGAAACACCATATATTTT. Translated, it gives CASSLEPAAGLGNTIYF.

This clone was recorded once. The V call is TRBV4-1, the J call TRBJ2-1; D gene ambiguous. V was trimmed by 0 bases and J by 4 bases, leaving 7 bases between them. CDR1 and CDR2 from the germline V gene are MGHRA and YSYEKL. CDR3 size: 14 residues. This CDR3 is CASSQEWAYNEQFF. CDR3 nucleotides: TGCGCCAGCAGCCAAGAATGGGCTTACAATGAGCAGTTCTTC.

The gene calls are TRBV3-1 (or the pseudogene TRBV3-2) and TRBJ2-1; TRBD2 agrees at 13 bases. V lost 2 bases and J lost 0; bases outside the gene matches: 13. The CDR3 totals 21 residues. Germline lookup yields CDR1 LGHDT and CDR2 YNNKEL (reference sequence). CDR3 in amino acids: CASSQLTGTSGDSSSYNEQFF. CDR3 bases: TGTGCCAGCAGCCAACTGACCGGGACTAGCGGGGACTCGAGCTCCTACAATGAGCAGTTCTTC.

V is TRBV5-4 and J is TRBJ2-3, with a weak D call TRBD2 (6 bases). Trimming left V 3 bases short and J 1 base short, with 15 bases between. This CDR3 region has 16 residues. Germline V gene sequence: CDR1 SGHNT, CDR2 YYREEE (reference sequence). The CDR3 coding sequence is TGTGCCAGCAGCTGGAGGGCTGGTGTGGGCACAGATACGCAGTATTTT. The encoded protein is CASSWRAGVGTDTQYF.

This chain connects TRBV2 to TRBJ1-6; D may be TRBD1 (5 bases). Per germline, CDR1 SNHLY and CDR2 FYNNEI. The CDR3 is 14 amino acids. V lost 3 bases and J lost 5, with 8 bases in between. CDR3 region: CASSEGQNNSPLHF. In DNA form, the CDR3 reads TGTGCCAGCAGTGAGGGGCAAAATAATTCACCCCTCCACTTT.

This chain joins TRBV3-1 (or the pseudogene TRBV3-2) and TRBJ2-7, with 15 bases identical to TRBD2. The CDR3 is 16 amino acids. Per the germline V gene, CDR1 is LGHDT and CDR2 is YNNKEL (reference sequence). The V and J ends lost 1 base and 6 bases, in that order; junction bases with no gene match: 4. CDR3 loop: CASSQGTSGGAGEQYF. DNA for the CDR3: TGTGCCAGCAGCCAAGGGACTAGCGGGGGGGCCGGCGAGCAGTACTTC.

V and J are TRBV7-3 and TRBJ2-3; D is perhaps TRBD2 (6 bases). The CDR3 runs 15 residues. V dropped 1 base and J dropped 4 bases, with 12 bases sitting between them. The germline V gene encodes CDR1 SGHTA and CDR2 FQGTGA. CDR3 nucleotides: TGTGCCAGCAGCTTAAGGCCTAGCGCGCCAGATACGCAGTATTTT. Translation: CASSLRPSAPDTQYF.

The chain carries TRBV6-5 and TRBJ1-5; 7 nucleotides align to TRBD1. The V gene's germline CDR1 is MNHEY and CDR2 SVGAGI. Trimming took 7 bases from V and 2 from J; bases not matched to a gene: 2. CDR3 length equals 13 residues. CDR3 protein: CASTTGGNQPQHF. In DNA, the CDR3 is TGTGCCAGCACCACAGGGGGCAATCAGCCCCAGCATTTT.

In its sample, this clone was seen once. For the CDR3, the DNA is TGTGCCAGCAGTTACAGGGACAGGGAAAGAACTGAAGCTTTCTTT. Translated, it gives CASSYRDRERTEAFF. The chain uses TRBV6-5 and TRBJ1-1, with 9 bases fitting TRBD1. The CDR3 is made up of 15 amino acids. Trimming at V came to 2 bases and at J to 5 bases, leaving 6 bases not matched to a gene. Germline lookup yields CDR1 MNHEY and CDR2 SVGAGI.